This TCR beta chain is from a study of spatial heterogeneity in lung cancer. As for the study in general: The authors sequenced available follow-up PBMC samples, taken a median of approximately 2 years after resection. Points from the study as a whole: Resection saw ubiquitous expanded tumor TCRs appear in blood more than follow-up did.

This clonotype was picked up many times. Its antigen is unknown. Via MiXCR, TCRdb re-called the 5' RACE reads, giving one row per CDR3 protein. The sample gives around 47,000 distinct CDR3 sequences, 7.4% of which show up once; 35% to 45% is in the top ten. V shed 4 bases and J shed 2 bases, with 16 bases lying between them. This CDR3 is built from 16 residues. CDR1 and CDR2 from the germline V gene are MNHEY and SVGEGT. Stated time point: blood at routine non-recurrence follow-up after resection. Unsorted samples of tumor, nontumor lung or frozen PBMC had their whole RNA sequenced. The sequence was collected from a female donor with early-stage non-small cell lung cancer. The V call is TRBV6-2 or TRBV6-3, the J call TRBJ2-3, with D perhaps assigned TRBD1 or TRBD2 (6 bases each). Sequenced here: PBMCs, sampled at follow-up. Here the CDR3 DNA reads TGTGCCAGCAGTTCTCCCAGGGGAGGAGTCACAGATACGCAGTATTTT. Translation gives CASSSPRGGVTDTQYF.